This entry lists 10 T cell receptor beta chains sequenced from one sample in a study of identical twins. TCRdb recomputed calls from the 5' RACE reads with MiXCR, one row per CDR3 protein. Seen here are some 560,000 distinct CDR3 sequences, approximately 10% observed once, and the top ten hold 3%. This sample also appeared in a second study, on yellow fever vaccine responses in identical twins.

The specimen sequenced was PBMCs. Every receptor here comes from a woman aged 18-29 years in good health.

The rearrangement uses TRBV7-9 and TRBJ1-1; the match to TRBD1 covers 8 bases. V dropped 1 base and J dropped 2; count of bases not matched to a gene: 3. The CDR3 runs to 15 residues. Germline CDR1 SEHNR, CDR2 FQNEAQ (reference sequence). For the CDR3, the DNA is TGTGCCAGCAGCTTAGGGGACAGGCATAACACTGAAGCTTTCTTT. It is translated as CASSLGDRHNTEAFF. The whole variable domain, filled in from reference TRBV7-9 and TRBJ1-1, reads DTGVSQNPRHKITKRGQNVTFRCDPISEHNRLYWYRQTLGQGPEFLTYFQNEAQLEKSRLLSDRFSAERPKGSFSTLEIQRTEQGDSAMYLCASSLGDRHNTEAFFGQGTRLTVV.

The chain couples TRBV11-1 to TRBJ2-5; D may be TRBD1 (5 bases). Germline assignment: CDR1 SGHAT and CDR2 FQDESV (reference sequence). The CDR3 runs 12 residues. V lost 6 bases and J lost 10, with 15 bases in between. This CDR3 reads CASSQQALDQYF. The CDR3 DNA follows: TGTGCCAGCAGTCAACAGGCATTAGACCAGTACTTC.

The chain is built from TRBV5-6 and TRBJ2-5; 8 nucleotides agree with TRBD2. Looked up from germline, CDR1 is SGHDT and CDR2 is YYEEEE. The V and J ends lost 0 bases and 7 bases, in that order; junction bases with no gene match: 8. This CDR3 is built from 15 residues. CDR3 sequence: CASSLGPGGLATQYF. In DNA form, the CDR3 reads TGTGCCAGCAGCTTGGGTCCGGGGGGGCTGGCGACCCAGTACTTC.

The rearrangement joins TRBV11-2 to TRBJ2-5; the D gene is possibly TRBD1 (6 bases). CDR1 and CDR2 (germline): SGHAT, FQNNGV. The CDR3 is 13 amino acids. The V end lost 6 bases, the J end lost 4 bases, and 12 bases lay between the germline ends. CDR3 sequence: CASRLQGRETQYF. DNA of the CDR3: TGTGCCAGCAGATTACAGGGAAGAGAGACCCAGTACTTC.

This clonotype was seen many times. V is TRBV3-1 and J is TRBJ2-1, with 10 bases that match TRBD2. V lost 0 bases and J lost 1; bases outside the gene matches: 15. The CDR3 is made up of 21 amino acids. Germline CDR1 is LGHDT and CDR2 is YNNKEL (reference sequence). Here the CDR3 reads CASSQDSAELAGQISYNEQFF. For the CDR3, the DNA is TGTGCCAGCAGCCAAGATTCGGCCGAACTAGCGGGACAAATATCCTACAATGAGCAGTTCTTC.

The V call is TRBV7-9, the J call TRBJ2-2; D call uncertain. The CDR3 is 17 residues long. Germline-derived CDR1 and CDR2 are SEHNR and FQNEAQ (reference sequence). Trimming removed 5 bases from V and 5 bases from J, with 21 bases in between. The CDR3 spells CASSSPLMGGNTGELFF. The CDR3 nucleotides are TGTGCCAGCAGCAGCCCTCTAATGGGCGGAAATACCGGGGAGCTGTTTTTT. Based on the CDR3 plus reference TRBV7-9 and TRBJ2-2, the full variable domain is DTGVSQNPRHKITKRGQNVTFRCDPISEHNRLYWYRQTLGQGPEFLTYFQNEAQLEKSRLLSDRFSAERPKGSFSTLEIQRTEQGDSAMYLCASSSPLMGGNTGELFFGEGSRLTVL.

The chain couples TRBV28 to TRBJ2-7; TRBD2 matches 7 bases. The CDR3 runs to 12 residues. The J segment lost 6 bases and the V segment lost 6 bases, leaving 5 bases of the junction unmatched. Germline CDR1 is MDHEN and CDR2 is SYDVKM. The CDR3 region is CASRAGLTEQYF. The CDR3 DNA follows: TGTGCCAGCAGGGCGGGACTAACCGAGCAGTACTTC.

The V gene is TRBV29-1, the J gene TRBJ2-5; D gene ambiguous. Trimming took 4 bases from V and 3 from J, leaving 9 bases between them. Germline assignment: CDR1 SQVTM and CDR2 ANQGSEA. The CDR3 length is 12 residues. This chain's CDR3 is CSVASAEETQYF. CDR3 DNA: TGCAGCGTTGCATCCGCGGAAGAGACCCAGTACTTC.

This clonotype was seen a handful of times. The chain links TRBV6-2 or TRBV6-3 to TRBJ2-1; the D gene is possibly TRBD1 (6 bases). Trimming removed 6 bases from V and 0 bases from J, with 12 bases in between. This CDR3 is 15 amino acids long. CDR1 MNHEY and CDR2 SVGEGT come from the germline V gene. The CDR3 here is CASRHRESSYNEQFF. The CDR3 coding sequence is TGTGCCAGCAGACACAGGGAAAGCTCCTACAATGAGCAGTTCTTC.

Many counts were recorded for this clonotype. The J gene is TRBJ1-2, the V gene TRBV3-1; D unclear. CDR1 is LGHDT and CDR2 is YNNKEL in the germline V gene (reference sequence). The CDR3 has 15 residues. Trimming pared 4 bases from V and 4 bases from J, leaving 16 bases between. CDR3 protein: CASSRESSLLYGYTF. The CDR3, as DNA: TGTGCCAGCAGCCGAGAGAGTTCTTTGCTCTATGGCTACACCTTC.